These 32 T cell receptor beta chains were sequenced from one sample in a study of spatial heterogeneity in lung cancer. MiXCR, applied by TCRdb to the 5' RACE reads, yields one record per CDR3 protein. The sample includes about 13,000 distinct CDR3 sequences, approximately 4.8% of them seen just once. The time point denotes: sample taken at primary tumor resection. TCRs were sequenced from unsorted whole RNA of tumor, nontumor lung or PBMC. The material sequenced was lung tumor tissue, taken at surgery. All receptors come from a human donor with early-stage non-small cell lung cancer.

This clonotype has ten or more counts. Because this beta chain is a stray read in a library intended to capture alpha chains, its abundance should not be given much weight. The rearrangement uses TRBV27 and TRBJ2-1; 7 bases fit TRBD2. V lost 5 bases to trimming and J lost 1 base; unmatched junction nucleotides: 5. The V gene's germline CDR1 is MNHEY and CDR2 SMNVEV (reference sequence). This CDR3 spans 15 amino acids. The CDR3 sequence is CASSLGLRSYNEQFF. DNA of the CDR3: TGTGCCAGCAGTCTGGGACTAAGGTCCTACAATGAGCAGTTCTTC.

Ten or more counts support this clonotype. This beta chain is a stray read from a library made for alpha chains; its abundance is not meaningful. The chain uses TRBV6-5 and TRBJ1-5; D perhaps matches TRBD1 (6 bases). The ends were cut back, 6 bases at V and 6 bases at J, with 12 bases in the middle. CDR1 MNHEY and CDR2 SVGAGI come from the germline V gene. The length of the CDR3 is 13 residues. The CDR3 nucleotides are TGTGCCAGCAGGCGGGGGGCGGGTCAGCCCCAGCATTTT. This codes for CASRRGAGQPQHF.

To note about this clonotype: This beta chain is a stray read from a library made for alpha chains; its abundance is not meaningful. CDR3 nucleotide sequence: TGTGCCAGCAGCCATTCCGCGGGGGACCCCACAGATACGCAGTATTTT. Protein product: CASSHSAGDPTDTQYF. The chain employs TRBV14 and TRBJ2-3; 7 nucleotides match TRBD2. Germline CDR1 and CDR2: SGHDN and FVKESK. The V gene end was trimmed by 3 bases and the J gene end by 2 bases; junction bases not matched to a gene: 8. There are 16 residues in the CDR3.

This clonotype was recorded many times. The library was designed around alpha chains, so this beta chain is a stray read whose abundance carries little weight. This chain joins TRBV30 and TRBJ2-7, with D unresolved. Germline V gene sequence: CDR1 GTSNPN, CDR2 SVGIG (reference sequence). V was trimmed by 8 bases and J by 0 bases, leaving 14 bases between them. The CDR3 sequence is 13 residues long. The CDR3 is CAKKDGLSYEQYF. The CDR3 nucleotides read TGTGCCAAGAAGGATGGCCTCTCCTACGAGCAGTACTTC. Full variable domain (outside the CDR3, taken from reference TRBV30 and TRBJ2-7): SQTIHQWPATLVQPVGSPLSLECTVEGTSNPNLYWYRQAAGRGLQLLFYSVGIGQISSEVPQNLSASRPQDRQFILSSKKLLLSDSGFYLCAKKDGLSYEQYFGPGTRLTVT.

This clonotype has a count of ten or more. Within a library made for alpha chains, this beta chain is off target, and its count is uninformative. The chain employs TRBV5-6 and TRBJ2-6; no definite D call. The CDR3 length is 16 residues. Germline V lookup: CDR1 SGHDT, CDR2 YYEEEE. V lost 3 bases, J lost 1 base, and 11 bases lay in between. CDR3 sequence reads: CASSSGRRSGANVLTF. The CDR3 DNA follows: TGTGCCAGCAGCTCCGGACGGCGGTCTGGGGCCAACGTCCTGACTTTC. The full variable domain, its missing parts supplied by reference TRBV5-6 and TRBJ2-6, is DAGVTQSPTHLIKTRGQQVTLRCSPKSGHDTVSWYQQALGQGPQFIFQYYEEEERQRGNFPDRFSGHQFPNYSSELNVNALLLGDSALYLCASSSGRRSGANVLTFGAGSRLTVL.

This clonotype was seen ten or more times. This beta chain came through as a stray read in a library set up for alpha chains, and its size says little. The V call is TRBV10-3, the J call TRBJ2-1; D is unresolved. V lost 6 bases and J 8 bases, leaving 11 bases between the germline ends. This CDR3 has 12 amino acids. Germline lookup yields CDR1 ENHRY and CDR2 SYGVKD. The CDR3 spells CAISYDPDEQFF. The CDR3 nucleotides are TGTGCCATCAGCTACGACCCCGATGAGCAGTTCTTC.

With regard to this clonotype: Found in a library prepared for alpha chains, this beta chain is an off-target read, and its abundance has little meaning. The chain links TRBV7-2 to TRBJ2-7; 11 bases are shared with TRBD2. J lost 2 bases, V lost 3 bases, and 12 bases had no gene match. The CDR3 contains 18 residues. Germline V gene sequence: CDR1 SGHTA, CDR2 FQGNSA. In nucleotides, the CDR3 is TGTGCCAGCAGCTTGAGAATACAGGGACTAGCGGTCCCCTACGAGCAGTACTTC. Translation gives CASSLRIQGLAVPYEQYF.

This clonotype showed up many times. Since the library was made to target alpha chains, this beta chain is a stray read and its abundance is not meaningful. The J gene is TRBJ1-3, the V gene TRBV6-5; 7 positions match TRBD1. The CDR3 has 16 amino acids. Trimming cost V 2 bases and J 4 bases; bases outside gene matches: 8. Germline CDR1 and CDR2: MNHEY and SVGAGI. The CDR3, as DNA: TGTGCCAGCAGTTACAGAGGGGGCTTCACCGGAAACACCATATATTTT. As protein: CASSYRGGFTGNTIYF.

This clonotype was observed many times. This beta chain was picked up by a library intended for alpha chains and is off target, so its count carries little meaning. The V gene is TRBV20-1, the J gene TRBJ1-5; D gene uncertain. The CDR3 length is 16 residues. Germline CDR1 DFQATT, CDR2 SNEGSKA (reference sequence). Trimming removed 0 bases at V and 2 bases at J, with 14 bases between. CDR3 region: CSAREWAPGGNQPQHF. In nucleotides, the CDR3 is TGCAGTGCTAGAGAGTGGGCCCCGGGAGGCAATCAGCCCCAGCATTTT.

This clonotype has at least ten counts. This beta chain turned up in a library designed for alpha chains; as an off-target read, its abundance says little. This chain connects TRBV20-1 to TRBJ1-2, with 7 bases identical to TRBD1. V shed 0 bases and J 3 bases; nucleotides not matched to a gene: 7. The CDR3 consists of 15 residues. Per the germline V gene, CDR1 is DFQATT and CDR2 is SNEGSKA (reference sequence). This CDR3 reads CSARDVRGRDYGYTF. The DNA for the CDR3 is TGCAGTGCTAGAGATGTGAGGGGGCGCGACTATGGCTACACCTTC.

This clonotype was found a few times. A library prepared for alpha chains yielded this beta chain as an off-target read; its size is of little meaning. The V and J genes are TRBV6-1 and TRBJ2-7; TRBD1 agrees at 7 bases. Trimming at V came to 1 base and at J to 3 bases, leaving 0 bases not matched to a gene. The CDR3 length is 13 residues. Germline V lookup: CDR1 MNHNS, CDR2 SASEGT. The CDR3 loop reads CASSEGDSYEQYF. CDR3 nucleotide sequence: TGTGCCAGCAGTGAAGGGGACAGCTACGAGCAGTACTTC.

By share, this clonotype counts as medium-sized (0.01 to 0.1%). Since it is a stray read in a library aimed at alpha chains, this beta chain has a size that is not meaningful. This chain uses TRBV12-3 or TRBV12-4 with TRBJ2-1, with D perhaps TRBD1 (6 bases). The V gene lost 6 bases and the J gene lost 0 bases, with 15 bases spanning the gap. CDR3 size: 16 residues. CDR3 protein: CASRRPTGSSYNEQFF. The CDR3 region has the DNA TGTGCCAGCAGACGACCTACAGGGAGCTCCTACAATGAGCAGTTCTTC.

This clonotype was picked up many times. The library was prepared for alpha chains; this beta chain is a stray read, so its frequency means little. V gene TRBV20-1 combines with J gene TRBJ2-1, with TRBD2 matching 9 bases. The CDR3 contains 14 residues. CDR1 DFQATT and CDR2 SNEGSKA come from the germline V gene (reference sequence). V shed 5 bases, J shed 5 bases, and the junction held 7 bases outside the gene matches. The CDR3 sequence is CSARGLAPNNEQFF. In DNA, the CDR3 is TGCAGTGCTCGAGGACTAGCGCCGAACAATGAGCAGTTCTTC.

This clonotype was observed many times. This beta chain represents an off-target read in a library built for alpha chains; its size is of limited meaning. The chain links TRBV5-5 to TRBJ2-1; TRBD2 matches at 8 bases. Losses at the gene ends were 2 bases for V and 1 base for J; bases not matched to a gene: 2. CDR3 length: 15 residues. Germline V gene lookup returns CDR1 SGHKS and CDR2 YYEKEE (reference sequence). The CDR3 here is CASSLTSGSYNEQFF. CDR3 sequence (DNA): TGTGCCAGCAGCTTAACTAGCGGATCCTACAATGAGCAGTTCTTC.

This clonotype was counted many times. Since it is a stray read in a library aimed at alpha chains, this beta chain has a size that is not meaningful. CDR3 nucleotide sequence: TGCAGTGCTAGAGAAAAACCGGGACATACCTACGAGCAGTACTTC. Translating gives CSAREKPGHTYEQYF. The chain joins TRBV20-1 to TRBJ2-7, with a tentative D call TRBD1 (6 bases). The V gene lost 0 bases and the J gene lost 2 bases, with 14 bases spanning the gap. The CDR3 spans 15 residues. Germline loops: CDR1 DFQATT, CDR2 SNEGSKA (reference sequence).

This clonotype appeared many times. The library was designed around alpha chains, so this beta chain is a stray read whose abundance carries little weight. The CDR3 DNA sequence: TGTGCCAGCAGTTCCGTCGACAGGGACAATCAGCCCCAGCATTTT. This gives the protein CASSSVDRDNQPQHF. V and J are TRBV27 and TRBJ1-5; 7 bases agree with TRBD1. The CDR3 covers 15 residues. With 4 bases clipped from V and 3 bases from J, the junction kept 6 bases outside the gene matches. The germline gives CDR1 MNHEY, CDR2 SMNVEV (reference sequence).

This clonotype was seen at least ten times. Being off target in a library aimed at alpha chains, this beta chain has a size of little meaning. The J gene is TRBJ1-3, the V gene TRBV7-9; D gene uncertain. Germline V gene lookup returns CDR1 SEHNR and CDR2 FQNEAQ (reference sequence). The CDR3 is 16 residues long. V was shortened by 6 bases and J by 0 bases, with 15 bases between the two germline ends. DNA for the CDR3: TGTGCCAGCAGGCCTCCGGGCCCTCTCTCTGGAAACACCATATATTTT. This encodes CASRPPGPLSGNTIYF.

This clonotype was picked up many times. Within a library made for alpha chains, this beta chain is off target, and its count is uninformative. The V and J genes are TRBV11-2 and TRBJ1-3; TRBD1 is a possible D gene (5 bases). The length of the CDR3 is 16 residues. The V gene lost 2 bases and the J gene lost 0 bases, with 11 bases spanning the gap. Germline V CDR1 and CDR2: SGHAT, FQNNGV. CDR3 nucleotides: TGTGCCAGCAGCTTAATAGACAGATACTCTGGAAACACCATATATTTT. It specifies CASSLIDRYSGNTIYF.

This clonotype was observed many times. This beta chain is off target for a library built for alpha chains, so its abundance means little. This sequence joins TRBV12-3 or TRBV12-4 and TRBJ2-3; no clear D. CDR3 length equals 13 residues. With 7 bases removed from V and 2 bases from J, the gap between germline ends came to 10 bases. The CDR3 region has the DNA TGTGCCAGCAAGTTTGGGATCACAGATACGCAGTATTTT. Protein sequence: CASKFGITDTQYF.

This clonotype was counted ten times or more. This beta chain turned up in a library designed for alpha chains; as an off-target read, its abundance says little. The V and J genes are TRBV6-5 and TRBJ2-1; D is tentatively TRBD1 or TRBD2 (5 bases each). V was shortened by 10 bases and J by 0 bases, with 10 bases between the two germline ends. The length of the CDR3 is 13 residues. Germline V gene sequence: CDR1 MNHEY, CDR2 SVGAGI. This CDR3 reads CATGRFSYNEQFF. CDR3 DNA: TGTGCCACGGGGCGGTTCTCCTACAATGAGCAGTTCTTC.

In the case of this clonotype: This beta chain lies outside the target of a library built for alpha chains; its clone size means little. This chain links TRBV2 with TRBJ1-1; D unclear. Germline values: CDR1 SNHLY, CDR2 FYNNEI. The CDR3 is 13 amino acids. V was pared by 6 bases and J by 1 base, with 9 bases between. The CDR3 DNA is TGTGCCAGCAGCTGGTGGGAGAACACTGAAGCTTTCTTT. As protein: CASSWWENTEAFF. Filled out from reference TRBV2 and TRBJ1-1, the complete variable domain reads EPEVTQTPSHQVTQMGQEVILRCVPISNHLYFYWYRQILGQKVEFLVSFYNNEISEKSEIFDDQFSVERPDGSNFTLKIRSTKLEDSAMYFCASSWWENTEAFFGQGTRLTVV.

This clonotype is classed as medium-sized. This beta chain appears as a stray read in a library generated for alpha chains; its size is not informative. V and J are TRBV11-2 and TRBJ2-3, with 8 bases matching TRBD2. Germline CDR1 is SGHAT and CDR2 is FQNNGV. CDR3 length: 16 residues. V lost 5 bases to trimming and J lost 1 base; unmatched junction nucleotides: 8. The DNA for the CDR3 is TGTGCCAGCAGCATATCCAGCGGGAGTGGCACAGATACGCAGTATTTT. Translated, it gives CASSISSGSGTDTQYF.

This clonotype showed up many times. Since it is a stray read in a library aimed at alpha chains, this beta chain has a size that is not meaningful. This rearrangement joins TRBV27 to TRBJ1-1; a weak D match, TRBD1 (6 bases). With 4 bases removed from V and 4 bases from J, the gap between germline ends came to 10 bases. This CDR3 is built from 13 residues. Per the germline V gene, CDR1 is MNHEY and CDR2 is SMNVEV (reference sequence). DNA for the CDR3: TGTGCCAGCAGTTCAGGAGGGGGCACTGAAGCTTTCTTT. It yields the protein CASSSGGGTEAFF.

This clonotype occurred many times. The library was prepared for alpha chains; this beta chain is a stray read, so its frequency means little. The rearrangement joins TRBV2 to TRBJ2-1, with TRBD2 matching 10 bases. V lost 1 base to trimming and J lost 7 bases; unmatched junction nucleotides: 7. Germline lookup yields CDR1 SNHLY and CDR2 FYNNEI. The CDR3 is made up of 16 amino acids. CDR3 loop: CASSEGLAGVFNEQFF. The CDR3 DNA reads TGTGCCAGCAGTGAAGGGCTAGCGGGAGTATTTAATGAGCAGTTCTTC.

In the case of this clonotype: This may be a read error: a much more frequent sequence differs by one nucleotide. This beta chain is a stray read from a library made for alpha chains; its abundance is not meaningful. V is TRBV4-3 and J is TRBJ1-2; no clear D. The germline V gene encodes CDR1 LGHNA and CDR2 YSLEER. The CDR3 sequence is 17 residues long. CDR3 in amino acids: CPSSPLTAIAGHDGYTF. The CDR3, as DNA: TGCCCCAGCAGCCCGCTCACCGCGATAGCCGGTCACGATGGCTACACCTTC.

This clonotype was detected many times. This beta chain lies outside the target of a library built for alpha chains; its clone size means little. The chain joins TRBV29-1 to TRBJ2-3; D gene uncertain. Germline CDR1 is SQVTM and CDR2 is ANQGSEA. V lost 7 bases and J 0 bases, leaving 17 bases between the germline ends. This CDR3 has 15 residues. The CDR3 bases are TGCAGCGGATTCCTAGGAGTCACTAGCACAGATACGCAGTATTTT. It translates to CSGFLGVTSTDTQYF.

The table lists this clonotype with many counts. The size of this beta chain means little, since it is a stray read in a library made for alpha chains. The chain couples TRBV29-1 to TRBJ1-1; TRBD1 matches at 7 bases. This CDR3 comprises 15 residues. The J segment lost 2 bases and the V segment lost 4 bases, leaving 10 bases of the junction unmatched. Germline CDR1 is SQVTM and CDR2 is ANQGSEA. CDR3 region: CSVAVEGALNTEAFF. The CDR3 DNA sequence: TGCAGCGTTGCCGTGGAGGGGGCTCTAAACACTGAAGCTTTCTTT. The entire variable domain, with the rest obtained from reference TRBV29-1 and TRBJ1-1, is as follows: SAVISQKPSRDICQRGTSLTIQCQVDSQVTMMFWYRQQPGQSLTLIATANQGSEATYESGFVIDKFPISRPNLTFSTLTVSNMSPEDSSIYLCSVAVEGALNTEAFFGQGTRLTVV.

Concerning this clonotype: This beta chain is a stray read from a library made for alpha chains; its abundance is not meaningful. The chain couples TRBV2 to TRBJ2-5; D is uncertain. V gave up 6 bases and J gave up 5 bases, with 10 bases separating them. Per germline, CDR1 SNHLY and CDR2 FYNNEI. The length of the CDR3 is 12 residues. This chain's CDR3 is CASRTDEETQYF. The CDR3 DNA sequence: TGTGCCAGCAGGACGGATGAGGAGACCCAGTACTTC. Full variable domain (missing parts from reference TRBV2 and TRBJ2-5): EPEVTQTPSHQVTQMGQEVILRCVPISNHLYFYWYRQILGQKVEFLVSFYNNEISEKSEIFDDQFSVERPDGSNFTLKIRSTKLEDSAMYFCASRTDEETQYFGPGTRLLVL.

This clonotype was counted many times. In a library made to pick up alpha chains, this beta chain is a stray read with a size that means little. The V gene is TRBV29-1, the J gene TRBJ2-1; D call uncertain. This CDR3 is built from 12 residues. V lost 7 bases to trimming and J lost 5 bases, with 12 bases between them. The germline CDR1 and CDR2 sequences are SQVTM and ANQGSEA. CDR3 residues: CSATLPNNEQFF. CDR3 nucleotides: TGCAGCGCGACCCTCCCAAACAATGAGCAGTTCTTC.

In its sample, this clonotype was seen many times. This beta chain came through as a stray read in a library set up for alpha chains, and its size says little. The rearrangement joins TRBV29-1 to TRBJ1-2; 9 nucleotides align to TRBD1. The V and J ends lost 7 bases and 6 bases, in that order; junction bases with no gene match: 9. CDR3 length equals 13 residues. Germline loops: CDR1 SQVTM, CDR2 ANQGSEA. CDR3 sequence: CSAEGTGRDGYTF. Written as DNA, the CDR3 is TGCAGCGCCGAGGGGACAGGGCGTGATGGCTACACCTTC.

Many counts were recorded for this clonotype. As an off-target read in a library built for alpha chains, this beta chain has a frequency of little significance. The chain uses TRBV7-2 and TRBJ2-1, with D unresolved. Trimming left V 0 bases short and J 0 bases short, with 6 bases between. Germline V gene sequence: CDR1 SGHTA, CDR2 FQGNSA. The CDR3 has 15 residues. DNA for the CDR3: TGTGCCAGCAGCTTAGCGCCCAGCTCCTACAATGAGCAGTTCTTC. Translation gives CASSLAPSSYNEQFF.

This clonotype was counted many times. This beta chain came through as a stray read in a library set up for alpha chains, and its size says little. The V and J genes are TRBV19 and TRBJ1-2; D possibly corresponds to TRBD1 (5 bases). Per the germline V gene, CDR1 is LNHDA and CDR2 is SQIVND (reference sequence). Trimming took off 5 bases at V and 3 bases at J, with 7 bases between the two ends. The CDR3 sequence is 12 residues long. The CDR3 DNA sequence: TGTGCCAGTAGTGGGGGTGACTATGGCTACACCTTC. It specifies CASSGGDYGYTF.